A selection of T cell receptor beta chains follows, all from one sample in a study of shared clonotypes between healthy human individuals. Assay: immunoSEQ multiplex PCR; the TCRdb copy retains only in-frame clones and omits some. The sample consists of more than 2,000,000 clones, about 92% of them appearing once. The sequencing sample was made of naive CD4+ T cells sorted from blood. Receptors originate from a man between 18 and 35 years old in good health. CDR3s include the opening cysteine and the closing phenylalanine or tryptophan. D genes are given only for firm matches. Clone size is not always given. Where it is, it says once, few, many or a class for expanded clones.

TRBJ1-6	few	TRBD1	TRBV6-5	CASSYLGQGSSPLHF	TGTGCCAGCAGTTACTTGGGACAGGGGAGTTCACCCCTCCACTTT
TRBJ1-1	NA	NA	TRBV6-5	CASKPQRGNTEAFF	TGTGCCAGCAAGCCACAAAGGGGGAACACTGAAGCTTTCTTT
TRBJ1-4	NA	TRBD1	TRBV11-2	CASSLVTGGTEKLFF	TGTGCCAGCAGCTTAGTAACAGGGGGTACTGAAAAACTGTTTTTT
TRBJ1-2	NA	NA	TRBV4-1	CASSQESLDYGYTF	TGCGCCAGCAGCCAAGAAAGCCTAGACTATGGCTACACCTTC
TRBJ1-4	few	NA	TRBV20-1	CSAPLVLRLFF	TGCAGTGCCCCGCTGGTCCTCCGATTGTTTTTT
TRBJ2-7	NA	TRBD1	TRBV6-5	CASSRGQGTYEQYF	TGTGCCAGCAGTCGGGGACAGGGTACCTACGAGCAGTACTTC
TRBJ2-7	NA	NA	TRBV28	CASSRGFTYEQYF	TGTGCCAGTTCCAGGGGCTTCACCTACGAGCAGTACTTC
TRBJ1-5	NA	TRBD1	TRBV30	CAWSMGTGSNQPQHF	TGTGCCTGGAGTATGGGGACAGGGAGCAATCAGCCCCAGCATTTT
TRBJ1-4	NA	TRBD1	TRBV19	CASSTSTGAWISDEKLFF	TGTGCCAGTAGTACTAGTACAGGGGCCTGGATAAGCGATGAAAAACTGTTTTTT
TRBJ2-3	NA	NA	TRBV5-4	CASSHPGLPTDTQYF	TGTGCCAGCAGCCATCCGGGACTTCCCACAGATACGCAGTATTTT
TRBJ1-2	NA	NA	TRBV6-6	CASSYSGGGGYTF	TGTGCCAGCAGTTACTCTGGAGGTGGGGGCTACACCTTC
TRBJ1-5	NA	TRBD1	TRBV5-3	CARSPTGGSNQPQHF	TGTGCCAGAAGCCCGACAGGGGGAAGCAATCAGCCCCAGCATTTT
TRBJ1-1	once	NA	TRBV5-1	CASSLDGAANTEAFF	TGCGCCAGCAGCTTGGATGGTGCAGCGAACACTGAAGCTTTCTTT
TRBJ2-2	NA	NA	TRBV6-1	CASRRVGENTGELFF	TGTGCCAGCAGGAGGGTAGGGGAAAACACCGGGGAGCTGTTTTTT
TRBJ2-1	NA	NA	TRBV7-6	CASSLVRGGNEQFF	TGTGCCAGCAGCTTAGTCAGGGGAGGCAATGAGCAGTTCTTC
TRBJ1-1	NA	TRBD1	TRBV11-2	CASSLGQGTEAFF	TGTGCCAGCAGCTTAGGACAGGGAACTGAAGCTTTCTTT
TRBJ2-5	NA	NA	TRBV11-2	CASSLHRDTEYQETQYF	TGTGCCAGCAGCCTACACCGGGACACCGAGTACCAAGAGACCCAGTACTTC
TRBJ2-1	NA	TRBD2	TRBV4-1	CASSHPARGGNNEQFF	TGCGCCAGCAGCCACCCCGCTCGCGGGGGTAACAATGAGCAGTTCTTC
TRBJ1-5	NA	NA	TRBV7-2	CASSLEGTSGNQPQHF	TGTGCCAGCAGCTTAGAAGGGACAAGTGGCAATCAGCCCCAGCATTTT
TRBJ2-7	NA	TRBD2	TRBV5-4	CASSPTSANYEQYF	TGTGCCAGCAGCCCGACTAGCGCAAACTACGAGCAGTACTTC
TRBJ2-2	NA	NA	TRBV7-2	CASSSAAGGFTGELFF	TGTGCCAGCAGCTCAGCGGCAGGGGGGTTCACCGGGGAGCTGTTTTTT
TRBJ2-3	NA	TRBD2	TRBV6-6	CASTTSGGAQDTQYF	TGTGCCAGCACCACTAGCGGGGGGGCCCAAGATACGCAGTATTTT
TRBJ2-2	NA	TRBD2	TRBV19	CASSIVATSNTGELFF	TGTGCCAGTAGTATAGTCGCGACTAGCAACACCGGGGAGCTGTTTTTT
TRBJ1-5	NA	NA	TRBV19	CASTPPSRGYSNQPQHF	TGTGCCAGTACCCCACCCTCTAGGGGGTATAGCAATCAGCCCCAGCATTTT
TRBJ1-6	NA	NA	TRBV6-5	CASSPRYNSPLHF	TGTGCCAGCAGTCCGAGGTATAATTCACCCCTCCACTTT
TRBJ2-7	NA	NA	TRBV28	CASSLLVGLSEQYF	TGTGCCAGCAGTTTACTAGTTGGACTTTCCGAGCAGTACTTC
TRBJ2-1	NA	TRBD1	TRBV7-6	CASSFNRGQGGNEQFF	TGTGCCAGCAGTTTTAACAGGGGGCAAGGAGGCAATGAGCAGTTCTTC
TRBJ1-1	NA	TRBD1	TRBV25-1	CASSSTAARGPENTEAFF	TGTGCCAGCAGTTCTACGGCCGCCAGGGGGCCCGAGAACACTGAAGCTTTCTTT
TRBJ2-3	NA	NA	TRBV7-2	CASSRGLGAGDTQYF	TGTGCCAGCAGCCGCGGGTTGGGGGCGGGAGATACGCAGTATTTT
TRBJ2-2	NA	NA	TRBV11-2	CASKGTNTNTGELFF	TGTGCCAGCAAGGGGACAAACACGAACACCGGGGAGCTGTTTTTT
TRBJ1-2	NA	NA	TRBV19	CASGPTPMAGYTF	TGTGCCAGTGGCCCCACCCCCATGGCTGGCTACACCTTC
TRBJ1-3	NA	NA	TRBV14	CASSRQRQVAGNTIYF	TGTGCCAGCAGCCGCCAAAGACAGGTGGCTGGAAACACCATATATTTT
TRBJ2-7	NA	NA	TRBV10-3	CAISDRDYEQYF	TGTGCCATCAGTGATCGGGACTACGAGCAGTACTTC
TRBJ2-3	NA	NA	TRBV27	CASSFQGTDTQYF	TGTGCCAGCAGTTTTCAGGGCACAGATACGCAGTATTTT
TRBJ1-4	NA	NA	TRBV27	CASSLRLNEKLFF	TGTGCCAGCAGTTTAAGGCTTAATGAAAAACTGTTTTTT
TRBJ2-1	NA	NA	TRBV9	CASSEGGSSYNEQFF	TGTGCCAGCAGCGAGGGGGGTAGTTCCTACAATGAGCAGTTCTTC
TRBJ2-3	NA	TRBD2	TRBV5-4	CASSIRGGGTQYF	TGTGCCAGCAGCATTCGGGGGGGTGGTACGCAGTATTTT
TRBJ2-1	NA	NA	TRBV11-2	CASSLGGRSSYNEQFF	TGTGCCAGCAGCTTAGGCGGTCGCAGCTCCTACAATGAGCAGTTCTTC
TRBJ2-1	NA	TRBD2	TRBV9	CASSVETGREDVQFF	TGTGCCAGCAGCGTAGAAACAGGGCGGGAGGACGTGCAGTTCTTC
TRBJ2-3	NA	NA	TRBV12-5	CANTGATTDTQYF	TGTGCTAATACGGGGGCTACCACAGATACGCAGTATTTT
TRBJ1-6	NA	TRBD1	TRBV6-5	CASSYEAGGNSPLHF	TGTGCCAGCAGTTACGAGGCAGGGGGTAATTCACCCCTCCACTTT
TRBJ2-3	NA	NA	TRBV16	CASSPGTDTQYF	TGTGCCAGCAGCCCAGGGACAGATACGCAGTATTTT
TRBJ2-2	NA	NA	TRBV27	CASSLVENTGELFF	TGTGCCAGCAGTTTAGTTGAGAACACCGGGGAGCTGTTTTTT
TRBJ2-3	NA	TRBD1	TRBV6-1	CASSDRGRVTDTQYF	TGTGCCAGCAGTGACAGGGGGCGAGTCACAGATACGCAGTATTTT
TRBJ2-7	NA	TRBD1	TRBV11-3	CASSFLPGQGYEQYF	TGTGCCAGCAGCTTTTTACCGGGACAGGGGTACGAGCAGTACTTC
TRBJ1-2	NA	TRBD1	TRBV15	CATSRDFGQGVIVGYTF	TGTGCCACCAGCAGAGACTTCGGACAGGGGGTTATCGTCGGCTACACCTTC
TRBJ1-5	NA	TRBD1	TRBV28	CASSFLDREDQPQHF	TGTGCCAGCAGTTTCCTGGACAGGGAGGATCAGCCCCAGCATTTT
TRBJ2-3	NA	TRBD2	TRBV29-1	CSVVFSGRARGDTQYF	TGCAGCGTTGTCTTTAGCGGGAGGGCTCGGGGAGATACGCAGTATTTT
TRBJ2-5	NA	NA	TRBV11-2	CASSPIFGTTPYF	TGTGCCAGCAGCCCAATCTTTGGAACTACGCCGTACTTC
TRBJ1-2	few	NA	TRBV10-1	CASSENSEGGYTF	TGCGCCAGCAGTGAGAACTCCGAGGGTGGCTACACCTTC